This entry lists 31 T cell receptor beta chains sequenced from one sample in a study of blood T cells in healthy people across ages. A J-beta primer mix and a sample-barcoded 5' primer were used in a second PCR of roughly 7 to 12 cycles. TCRdb redid the calling of the 5' RACE reads with MiXCR, one entry per CDR3 protein. The sample shows about 1.6 million distinct CDR3 sequences, around 35% of them seen only once. Material for sequencing was blood. The receptors come from a woman aged 30 to 39 in good health.

This clonotype was seen a handful of times. The chain links TRBV20-1 to TRBJ2-3, with TRBD2 identical over 9 bases. V trimming: 0 bases; J trimming: 5 bases; junction bases outside the gene matches: 9. CDR1 DFQATT and CDR2 SNEGSKA come from the germline V gene (reference sequence). CDR3 length: 16 residues. Here the CDR3 reads CSARDFSGGSRDTQYF. CDR3 coding DNA: TGCAGTGCTAGAGACTTTAGCGGGGGTTCAAGAGATACGCAGTATTTT.

This clonotype was counted a few times. The chain links TRBV4-1 to TRBJ2-7; the D is unclear. Trimming left V 4 bases short and J 5 bases short, with 12 bases between. CDR3 size: 13 residues. Germline-derived CDR1 and CDR2 are MGHRA and YSYEKL. The CDR3 sequence is CASSPPGWDEQYF. DNA of the CDR3: TGCGCCAGCAGCCCACCCGGTTGGGACGAGCAGTACTTC.

In nucleotides, the CDR3 is TGTGCCAGCAGCTGGCCGGGACAGACCACAGATACGCAGTATTTT. The encoded protein is CASSWPGQTTDTQYF. The V gene is TRBV7-2, the J gene TRBJ2-3; 7 positions agree with TRBD1. In germline, CDR1 is SGHTA, CDR2 FQGNSA. The junction had 6 bases not matched to a gene; V was cut back by 4 bases and J by 2 bases. The CDR3 is 15 amino acids.

For this clonotype: One end of the junction varies from germline; a read error may be responsible. The chain is built from TRBV4-1 and TRBJ1-6, with 7 bases fitting TRBD1. CDR1 and CDR2 from the germline V gene are MGHRA and YSYEKL. The CDR3 has 15 amino acids. The CDR3 nucleotides read TGCACCAGCAGCCAAGTTGCAGGGGGTGATTCACCCCTCCACTTT. Its protein product is CTSSQVAGGDSPLHF.

This clonotype came up a few times. J is TRBJ2-5 and V is TRBV7-8; a weak D match, TRBD2 (5 bases). V was cut by 1 base and J by 7 bases, with 13 bases left in between. The germline CDR1 and CDR2 sequences are SGHVS and FQNEAQ. The CDR3 covers 14 residues. The CDR3 coding sequence is TGTGCCAGCAGCTTAGGGGTCCAACTAGGGACCCAGTACTTC. It translates to CASSLGVQLGTQYF.

This clonotype was picked up a small number of times. This chain joins TRBV20-1 and TRBJ2-7, with TRBD2 matching 12 bases. In germline, CDR1 is DFQATT, CDR2 SNEGSKA (reference sequence). V trimming: 3 bases; J trimming: 0 bases; junction bases outside the gene matches: 6. CDR3 length: 16 residues. For the CDR3, the DNA is TGCAGTGCTAGGCAGACTAGCGGGAGAGCCTCCTACGAGCAGTACTTC. This encodes CSARQTSGRASYEQYF.

This chain links TRBV5-1 with TRBJ2-7; 8 bases fit TRBD2. The DNA matches TRBJ2-5 better at its end, which makes the J call doubtful. This CDR3 is 16 amino acids long. CDR1 is SGHRS, CDR2 YFSETQ, per germline. CDR3 coding DNA: TGCGCCAGCAGCTTGGCCGGGACGGGGGGGCAGGAGACCCAGTACTTC. Its translation: CASSLAGTGGQETQYF.

V usage is TRBV13 and J usage is TRBJ1-2; D perhaps matches TRBD1 (5 bases). The V end was cut by 0 bases, the J end by 6 bases, with 14 bases between. This CDR3 contains 15 residues. Germline-derived CDR1 and CDR2 are PRHDT and FYEKMQ (reference sequence). CDR3 in DNA: TGTGCCAGCAGCTTAGGGACAGCCCTCTGGGATGGCTACACCTTC. Translation gives CASSLGTALWDGYTF.

This rearrangement joins TRBV28 to TRBJ2-1; 8 bases map to TRBD2. Trimming removed 5 bases from V and 7 bases from J; junction bases left unmatched: 16. Germline V gene data show CDR1 as MDHEN and CDR2 as SYDVKM. The CDR3 has 17 amino acids. The CDR3 sequence: CASSPVYGGGMRNEQFF. CDR3 DNA: TGTGCCAGCAGTCCAGTATACGGCGGGGGGATGAGGAATGAGCAGTTCTTC.

The rearrangement links TRBV9 to TRBJ2-1; D perhaps matches TRBD2 (6 bases). CDR1 SGDLS and CDR2 YYNGEE come from the germline V gene. The CDR3 has 13 amino acids. Trimming left V 0 bases short and J 9 bases short, with 10 bases between. CDR3 nucleotides: TGTGCCAGCAGCGTAGCGGGAGAGGGTGAGCAGTTCTTC. Its translation: CASSVAGEGEQFF.

This clonotype occurred a few times. The chain carries TRBV20-1 and TRBJ2-5, with D perhaps assigned TRBD1 or TRBD2 (5 bases each). V was cut by 4 bases and J by 2 bases, with 11 bases left in between. CDR3 length: 13 residues. Germline V gives CDR1 DFQATT, CDR2 SNEGSKA (reference sequence). CDR3 protein: CSATGDEQETQYF. The DNA of the CDR3 is TGCAGTGCTACCGGGGACGAACAAGAGACCCAGTACTTC.

A remark on this clonotype: Being one base from a much bigger clone, this may be a read error. The chain joins TRBV7-9 to TRBJ2-7; D is possibly TRBD2 (5 bases). Per the germline V gene, CDR1 is SEHNR and CDR2 is FQNEAQ (reference sequence). This CDR3 has 15 amino acids. CDR3 region: CANSLLDGGTYEQYF. CDR3 nucleotide sequence: TGTGCCAACAGCCTATTGGACGGAGGAACTTACGAGCAGTACTTC.

V usage is TRBV20-1 and J usage is TRBJ1-1; 7 bases are shared with TRBD1. Trimming removed 1 base from V and 4 bases from J; junction bases left unmatched: 0. The germline gives CDR1 DFQATT, CDR2 SNEGSKA (reference sequence). This CDR3 has 12 amino acids. The CDR3 DNA sequence: TGCAGTGCTAGAGGACAGGGCACTGAAGCTTTCTTT. It codes for CSARGQGTEAFF.

The chain recombines TRBV24-1 with TRBJ2-1; 10 nucleotides match TRBD2. J gave up 7 bases and V 2 bases, and 13 bases lay outside the gene matches. CDR1 KGHDR and CDR2 SFDVKD come from the germline V gene. The CDR3 spans 18 residues. For the CDR3, the DNA is TGTGCCACCAGTGATTCCCCAACGCCTAGCGGGAGTTTAAATGAGCAGTTCTTC. This sequence encodes CATSDSPTPSGSLNEQFF.

The rearrangement links TRBV9 to TRBJ1-2, with 8 bases that match TRBD1. The germline V gene has CDR1 SGDLS and CDR2 YYNGEE. After removal of 3 bases from V and 7 bases from J, the junction contained 8 bases not matched to a gene. There are 14 residues in the CDR3. CDR3 loop: CASSGQQGASGYTF. In DNA, the CDR3 is TGTGCCAGCAGCGGACAGCAGGGGGCGAGTGGCTACACCTTC.

The chain recombines TRBV20-1 with TRBJ2-3, with a possible D match to TRBD2 (6 bases). The V and J ends lost 0 bases and 5 bases respectively, with 12 bases between them. Germline CDR1 and CDR2: DFQATT and SNEGSKA (reference sequence). The CDR3 has 14 residues. CDR3 sequence reads: CSARDPGSGDTQYF. CDR3 sequence (DNA): TGCAGTGCTAGAGATCCCGGGAGCGGAGATACGCAGTATTTT.

This clonotype was detected only once. The chain uses TRBV12-3 or TRBV12-4 and TRBJ2-3, with TRBD1 matching over 7 bases. The V gene end was trimmed by 7 bases and the J gene end by 4 bases; junction bases not matched to a gene: 23. This CDR3 has 19 amino acids. CDR3 protein: CASNPRTGRTDTAPDTQYF. The CDR3 DNA follows: TGTGCCAGCAATCCTCGGACAGGTAGAACCGACACCGCCCCAGATACGCAGTATTTT.

The V call is TRBV7-9, the J call TRBJ2-1, with 9 bases matching TRBD2. Per germline, CDR1 SEHNR and CDR2 FQNEAQ (reference sequence). The V and J ends lost 5 bases and 6 bases, in that order; junction bases with no gene match: 11. This CDR3 comprises 16 residues. The CDR3, as DNA: TGTGCCAGCAGCGCTAGGCGGGGGGGCAGGGTCAATGAGCAGTTCTTC. This codes for CASSARRGGRVNEQFF.

This clonotype was counted only a few times. A much larger clone differs from this one at a single base, so this may be a read error. The chain joins TRBV29-1 to TRBJ2-3; unclear D gene. The V gene lost 3 bases and the J gene lost 2 bases, with 9 bases spanning the gap. The CDR3 loop spans 13 amino acids. Germline CDR1 and CDR2: SQVTM and ANQGSEA. The CDR3 nucleotides are TGCAGCGTTGACGACGCGTCCACAGATACGCAGTATTTT. It encodes CSVDDASTDTQYF.

This clonotype was detected only a few times. V usage is TRBV4-1 and J usage is TRBJ1-5; a possible D gene is TRBD1 (5 bases). CDR3 length: 16 residues. Trimming left V 1 base short and J 2 bases short, with 12 bases between. Germline lookup yields CDR1 MGHRA and CDR2 YSYEKL. The CDR3 protein is CASSQAVSRGNQPQHF. In nucleotides, the CDR3 is TGCGCCAGCAGCCAAGCTGTGTCCAGGGGCAATCAGCCCCAGCATTTT.

The chain carries TRBV30 and TRBJ1-1; D uncertain. Germline CDR1 is GTSNPN and CDR2 is SVGIG (reference sequence). This CDR3 has 12 residues. V lost 6 bases to trimming and J lost 10 bases, with 18 bases between them. The CDR3 DNA is TGTGCCTGTACACCCGATGAACGGGCAGCTTTCTTT. Encoded protein: CACTPDERAAFF.

Notes on this clonotype: One end of the junction does not line up with germline, which may come from a read error. This chain links TRBV14 with TRBJ2-7; 7 nucleotides line up with TRBD1. The J call may be in error: the DNA end matches TRBJ2-5 better. Germline V gene lookup returns CDR1 SGHDN and CDR2 FVKESK. The CDR3 has 13 residues. The CDR3 DNA is TGTGCCAACAGCCAGACAGGGCCCAAGACCCAGTACTTC. Translation gives CANSQTGPKTQYF.

This clonotype was seen only a few times. This chain links TRBV2 with TRBJ2-5; D is undetermined. This CDR3 region has 13 residues. Germline V gene data show CDR1 as SNHLY and CDR2 as FYNNEI. The V gene lost 2 bases and the J gene lost 7 bases, with 11 bases spanning the gap. The chain's CDR3 is CASSEPTYPTQYF. The CDR3 coding sequence is TGTGCCAGCAGTGAACCGACCTATCCGACCCAGTACTTC.

This clonotype occurred many times. This sequence joins TRBV5-1 and TRBJ2-5; TRBD2 matches at 7 bases. The CDR3 is 15 amino acids. V lost 3 bases and J lost 2; bases outside the gene matches: 7. The V gene's germline CDR1 is SGHRS and CDR2 YFSETQ. Here the CDR3 reads CASSSAGDYQETQYF. The CDR3 region has the DNA TGCGCCAGCAGCTCGGCGGGGGACTATCAAGAGACCCAGTACTTC.

This chain connects TRBV6-1 to TRBJ1-1; the D is unclear. V was pared by 7 bases and J by 4 bases, with 13 bases between. This CDR3 has 13 amino acids. Per germline, CDR1 MNHNS and CDR2 SASEGT. The CDR3 sequence: CASKSNVGTEAFF. CDR3 sequence (DNA): TGTGCCAGCAAGAGTAATGTGGGCACTGAAGCTTTCTTT.

This chain joins TRBV30 and TRBJ2-3; 8 bases match TRBD2. Per germline, CDR1 GTSNPN and CDR2 SVGIG (reference sequence). The CDR3 runs to 12 residues. This CDR3 is CSAGEISDTQYF. The DNA of the CDR3 is TGTTCAGCGGGAGAAATCTCAGATACGCAGTATTTT.

The V and J genes are TRBV7-2 and TRBJ2-3, with TRBD2 matching 9 bases. V gave up 1 base and J gave up 6 bases; unmatched junction bases: 8. CDR3 length: 16 amino acids. Germline values: CDR1 SGHTA, CDR2 FQGNSA. Here the CDR3 DNA reads TGTGCCAGCAGCTTAGTTCGGCGGGGGGGAACTGATACGCAGTATTTT. Protein sequence: CASSLVRRGGTDTQYF.

This clonotype was picked up a small number of times. The DNA of the CDR3 is TGTGCCAGTGGGGACAGAGGTTCCTATGGCTACACCTTC. Amino acid sequence: CASGDRGSYGYTF. The chain links TRBV25-1 to TRBJ1-2; 7 bases fit TRBD1. V lost 9 bases, J lost 4 bases, and 8 bases stayed unmatched. The CDR3 has 13 amino acids. Germline assignment: CDR1 MGHDK and CDR2 SYGVNS.

CDR3 sequence reads: CSASWTSGGVADTQYF. For the CDR3, the DNA is TGCAGTGCTAGCTGGACTAGCGGGGGAGTCGCAGATACGCAGTATTTT. The chain couples TRBV20-1 to TRBJ2-3; TRBD2 matches at 13 bases. J lost 4 bases, V lost 3 bases, and 7 bases had no gene match. The CDR3 extends over 16 amino acids. Looked up from germline, CDR1 is DFQATT and CDR2 is SNEGSKA (reference sequence).

This chain connects TRBV9 to TRBJ2-6; 7 bases line up with TRBD1. This CDR3 comprises 17 residues. Germline CDR1 is SGDLS and CDR2 is YYNGEE. V was pared by 4 bases and J by 0 bases, with 7 bases of the junction left unmatched. The CDR3 sequence is CASSFPRQGSGANVLTF. The DNA for the CDR3 is TGTGCCAGCAGCTTCCCCCGACAGGGCTCTGGGGCCAACGTCCTGACTTTC. Combining the CDR3 with reference TRBV9 and TRBJ2-6 gives the whole variable domain DSGVTQTPKHLITATGQRVTLRCSPRSGDLSVYWYQQSLDQGLQFLIQYYNGEERAKGNILERFSAQQFPDLHSELNLSSLELGDSALYFCASSFPRQGSGANVLTFGAGSRLTVL.

The chain combines TRBV28 with TRBJ1-2; weak D call: TRBD1 (5 bases). Germline values: CDR1 MDHEN, CDR2 SYDVKM. CDR3 length: 16 residues. The ends were cut back, 3 bases at V and 5 bases at J, with 19 bases in the middle. CDR3 DNA sequence: TGTGCCAGCAGTTTCTCCGCAGGGAAAAACCTATATGGCTACACCTTC. Its translation is CASSFSAGKNLYGYTF.